The T cell receptor (beta chain) described here comes from a study of OX40 agonist ivuxolimab in advanced cancers. V dropped 3 bases and J dropped 4 bases, with 13 bases sitting between them. Germline-derived CDR1 and CDR2 are SGHDN and FVKESK. The CDR3 totals 14 residues. Only in-frame clones appear in the TCRdb table, and some are missing; sequencing was by immunoSEQ multiplex PCR. The sample lists around 80,000 clones; approximately 90% were seen once. Sequencing used CD4+ or CD8+ T cells sorted from blood, obtained in a trial of the OX40 agonist ivuxolimab. This receptor was obtained from an adult with an advanced solid tumor such as melanoma, head and neck, liver or kidney cancer. The gene calls are TRBV14 and TRBJ2-7; D gene uncertain. The CDR3, as DNA: TGTGCCAGCAGCCACCGACAACACCCGTACGAGCAGTACTTC. This translates into CASSHRQHPYEQYF.